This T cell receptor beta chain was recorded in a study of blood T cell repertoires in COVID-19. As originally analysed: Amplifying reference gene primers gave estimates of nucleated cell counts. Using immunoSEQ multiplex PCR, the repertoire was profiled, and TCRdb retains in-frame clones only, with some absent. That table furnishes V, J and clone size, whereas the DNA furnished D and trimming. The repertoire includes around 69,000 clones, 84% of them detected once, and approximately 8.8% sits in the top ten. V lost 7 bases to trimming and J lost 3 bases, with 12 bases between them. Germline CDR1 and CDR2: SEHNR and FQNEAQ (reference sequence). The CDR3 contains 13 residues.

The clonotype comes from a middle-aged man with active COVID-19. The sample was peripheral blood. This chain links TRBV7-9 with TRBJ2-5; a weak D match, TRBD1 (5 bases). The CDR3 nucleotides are TGTGCCAGCATCCCCCCGACAGAAGAGACCCAGTACTTC. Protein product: CASIPPTEETQYF.